The 19 T cell receptor beta chains below come from one sample, sequenced in a study of blood T cell repertoires in COVID-19. Sequencing used immunoSEQ multiplex PCR; TCRdb keeps in-frame clones, though not all of them. This table has some 100,000 clones, 85% to 95% appearing once. Sequencing used peripheral blood. These receptors were taken from a woman in her fifties or sixties with active COVID-19.

The V gene is TRBV28, the J gene TRBJ2-7; tentatively, D is TRBD2 (6 bases). CDR1 is MDHEN, CDR2 SYDVKM, per germline. The CDR3 runs to 13 residues. V was cut by 6 bases and J by 2 bases, with 11 bases left in between. As DNA, the CDR3 is TGTGCCAGCAGGAGCGGGCAGGCCTACGAGCAGTACTTC. This encodes CASRSGQAYEQYF.

The rearrangement links TRBV2 to TRBJ1-1; D gene ambiguous. V was trimmed by 1 base and J by 1 base, leaving 16 bases between them. Germline V gene data show CDR1 as SNHLY and CDR2 as FYNNEI. CDR3 length: 17 residues. CDR3 in amino acids: CASSEDRREGWNTEAFF. CDR3 nucleotides: TGTGCCAGCAGTGAAGATCGGAGGGAGGGCTGGAACACTGAAGCTTTCTTT.

The genes are TRBV7-8 and TRBJ1-5; D might be TRBD1 (5 bases). Trimming stripped 1 base from V and 9 bases from J, with 19 bases between. Germline V CDR1 and CDR2: SGHVS, FQNEAQ. CDR3 length equals 16 residues. The CDR3 reads CASSLVGGAAGSPQHF. The CDR3 region has the DNA TGTGCCAGCAGCTTAGTTGGAGGGGCAGCTGGGTCGCCCCAGCATTTT.

The gene calls are TRBV9 and TRBJ2-1; 7 bases fit TRBD2. CDR1 is SGDLS, CDR2 YYNGEE, per germline. The CDR3 is made up of 14 amino acids. J lost 2 bases, V lost 3 bases, and 2 bases had no gene match. CDR3 residues: CASSGGGPYNEQFF. Here the CDR3 DNA reads TGTGCCAGCAGCGGGGGAGGGCCCTACAATGAGCAGTTCTTC.

The J gene is TRBJ2-1, the V gene TRBV28, with TRBD2 matching over 12 bases. Germline assignment: CDR1 MDHEN and CDR2 SYDVKM. The CDR3 sequence is 15 residues long. J was trimmed by 4 bases and V by 3 bases; bases with no gene match: 1. The CDR3 here is CASSLLAGGYNEQFF. DNA of the CDR3: TGTGCCAGCAGTTTGCTAGCGGGAGGGTACAATGAGCAGTTCTTC.

The gene calls are TRBV4-3 and TRBJ1-2; no firm D call. This CDR3 region has 13 residues. V lost 0 bases to trimming and J lost 2 bases, with 4 bases between them. Germline V lookup: CDR1 LGHNA, CDR2 YSLEER. This CDR3 reads CASSQDLNYGYTF. CDR3 sequence (DNA): TGCGCCAGCAGCCAAGACCTCAACTATGGCTACACCTTC.

This chain connects TRBV28 to TRBJ2-7; TRBD1 aligns across 9 bases. The CDR3 is 18 amino acids. J was trimmed by 0 bases and V by 3 bases; bases with no gene match: 12. Germline loops: CDR1 MDHEN, CDR2 SYDVKM. Here the CDR3 DNA reads TGTGCCAGCAGTTTGGGAACAGGGGGCGTCCTTTACTCCTACGAGCAGTACTTC. This gives the protein CASSLGTGGVLYSYEQYF.

The chain employs TRBV29-1 and TRBJ2-5, with 7 bases lining up with TRBD1. From germline, CDR1 is SQVTM and CDR2 ANQGSEA. With V trimmed by 6 bases and J by 1 base, 2 bases remained unmatched. CDR3 length: 12 residues. The CDR3 DNA is TGCAGCGTCGGGACAGTCCAAGAGACCCAGTACTTC. Translating gives CSVGTVQETQYF.

J is TRBJ1-2 and V is TRBV28, with D perhaps matching TRBD1 (6 bases). V lost 6 bases, J lost 2 bases, and 13 bases lay in between. Germline lookup yields CDR1 MDHEN and CDR2 SYDVKM. The CDR3 covers 14 residues. The DNA of the CDR3 is TGTGCCAGCAGGTTGACAGGTACCAACTATGGCTACACCTTC. This gives the protein CASRLTGTNYGYTF.

The chain joins TRBV4-1 to TRBJ2-1; 8 nucleotides line up with TRBD2. The CDR3 loop spans 17 amino acids. Germline-derived CDR1 and CDR2 are MGHRA and YSYEKL. V lost 0 bases to trimming and J lost 4 bases; unmatched junction nucleotides: 8. CDR3 bases: TGCGCCAGCAGCCAAGATGGGGGACTAGTCACATACAATGAGCAGTTCTTC. The encoded protein is CASSQDGGLVTYNEQFF.

V and J are TRBV9 and TRBJ2-2, with 8 bases identical to TRBD1. V shed 0 bases, J shed 2 bases, and the junction held 3 bases outside the gene matches. There are 16 residues in the CDR3. Per germline, CDR1 SGDLS and CDR2 YYNGEE. The CDR3 DNA reads TGTGCCAGCAGCGTAGGGACAGGGTATAACACCGGGGAGCTGTTTTTT. It specifies CASSVGTGYNTGELFF. Supplemented by reference TRBV9 and TRBJ2-2, the full variable domain reads DSGVTQTPKHLITATGQRVTLRCSPRSGDLSVYWYQQSLDQGLQFLIQYYNGEERAKGNILERFSAQQFPDLHSELNLSSLELGDSALYFCASSVGTGYNTGELFFGEGSRLTVL.

This clone was seen a single time. The chain carries TRBV28 and TRBJ2-7, with D maybe TRBD2 (6 bases). Germline V lookup: CDR1 MDHEN, CDR2 SYDVKM. This CDR3 contains 13 residues. Trimming pared 5 bases from V and 6 bases from J, leaving 14 bases between. The CDR3 reads CASSVTTGVEQYF. DNA for the CDR3: TGTGCCAGCAGTGTTACCACGGGGGTCGAGCAGTACTTC.

This chain links TRBV3-1 (or the pseudogene TRBV3-2) with TRBJ1-1; maybe TRBD1 (6 bases). The CDR3 is made up of 14 amino acids. Trimming cost V 7 bases and J 3 bases, with 15 bases left between them. Germline V gene lookup returns CDR1 LGHDT and CDR2 YNNKEL (reference sequence). The DNA for the CDR3 is TGTGCCAGCAATCAGGGGACACGATACACTGAAGCTTTCTTT. It specifies CASNQGTRYTEAFF.

CDR3 region: CASSLRGGRHYGYTF. The CDR3 DNA reads TGTGCCAGCAGCCTCAGGGGCGGCAGACACTATGGCTACACCTTC. The chain couples TRBV7-9 to TRBJ1-2, with a weak D call TRBD1 (6 bases). Trimming stripped 5 bases from V and 3 bases from J, with 16 bases between. Germline CDR1 is SEHNR and CDR2 is FQNEAQ (reference sequence). This CDR3 is 15 amino acids long.

J is TRBJ2-2 and V is TRBV28; TRBD1 is a possible D gene (6 bases). There are 13 residues in the CDR3. CDR1 MDHEN and CDR2 SYDVKM come from the germline V gene. Trimming stripped 6 bases from V and 1 base from J, with 6 bases between. CDR3 nucleotides: TGTGCCAGCAGGACAGGGAACACCGGGGAGCTGTTTTTT. This translates into CASRTGNTGELFF.

The chain combines TRBV5-6 with TRBJ2-3, with 8 bases fitting TRBD1. The CDR3 spans 15 residues. CDR1 and CDR2 from the germline V gene are SGHDT and YYEEEE. Trimming at V came to 2 bases and at J to 5 bases, leaving 7 bases not matched to a gene. The chain's CDR3 is CASSFQFRGRDTQYF. DNA for the CDR3: TGTGCCAGCAGCTTTCAGTTCAGGGGGCGAGATACGCAGTATTTT.

The chain is built from TRBV15 and TRBJ2-7; 8 nucleotides agree with TRBD2. Germline V gene sequence: CDR1 LNHNV, CDR2 YYDKDF (reference sequence). The ends lost 5 bases at V and 1 base at J; junction bases unmatched: 13. The CDR3 extends over 17 amino acids. The CDR3 DNA reads TGTGCCACCAGCCCGCGGTTTGGGGCGGGAGGTTCCTACGAGCAGTACTTC. Residues: CATSPRFGAGGSYEQYF.

V usage is TRBV28 and J usage is TRBJ2-7; 9 nucleotides match TRBD1. This CDR3 region has 15 residues. Germline values: CDR1 MDHEN, CDR2 SYDVKM. J lost 3 bases, V lost 6 bases, and 9 bases had no gene match. CDR3 nucleotide sequence: TGTGCCAGCAGAGCTGCCGGGACAGGGAACTACGAGCAGTACTTC. This codes for CASRAAGTGNYEQYF.

The chain carries TRBV28 and TRBJ1-5, with 7 bases fitting TRBD1. The germline CDR1 and CDR2 sequences are MDHEN and SYDVKM. After removal of 6 bases from V and 7 bases from J, the junction contained 15 bases not matched to a gene. The length of the CDR3 is 16 residues. The CDR3 nucleotides read TGTGCCAGCAGCCATGGGGGGAGCAGGGGGGACCAGCCCCAGCATTTT. It translates to CASSHGGSRGDQPQHF.